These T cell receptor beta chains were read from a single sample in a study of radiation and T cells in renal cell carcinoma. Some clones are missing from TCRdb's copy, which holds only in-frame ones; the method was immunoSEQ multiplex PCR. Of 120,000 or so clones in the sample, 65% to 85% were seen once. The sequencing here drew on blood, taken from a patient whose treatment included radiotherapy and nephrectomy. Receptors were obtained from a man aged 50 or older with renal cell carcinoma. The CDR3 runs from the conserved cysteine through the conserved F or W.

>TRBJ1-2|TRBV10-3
CAISEVTGDGYTF
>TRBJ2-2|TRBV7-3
CASSFDTGELFF
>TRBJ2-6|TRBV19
CASSIQGTGANVLTF
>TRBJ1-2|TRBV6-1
CASRWTGTNYGYTF
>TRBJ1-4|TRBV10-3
CAISDHAEKLFF
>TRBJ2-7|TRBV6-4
CASTLSPGPTYEQYF
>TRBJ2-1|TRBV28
CASSFNGVGFSYNEQFF
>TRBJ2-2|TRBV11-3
CASSPGLAGGPGELFF
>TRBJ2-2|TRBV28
CASSFGGLVTGELFF
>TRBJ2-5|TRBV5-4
CASSSQETQYF
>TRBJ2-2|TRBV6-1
CASRQGARGELFF
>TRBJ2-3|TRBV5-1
CASSSSGTYTDTQYF
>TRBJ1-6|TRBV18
CASSPPAGSYNSPLHF
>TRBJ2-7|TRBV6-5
CASSAGTGLYF
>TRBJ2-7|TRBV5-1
CASSVGTRIGYEQYF
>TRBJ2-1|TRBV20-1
CSAIGFNEQFF
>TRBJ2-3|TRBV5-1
CASSLLGGTDTQYF
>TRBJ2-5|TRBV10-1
CASSLSATQETQYF
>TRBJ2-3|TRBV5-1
CASSFAGLGDTQYF
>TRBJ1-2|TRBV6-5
CASSIGTGVKGYTF
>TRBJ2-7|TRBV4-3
CASSPPGTGYHEQYF
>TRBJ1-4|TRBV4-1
CASSQQATNEKLFF
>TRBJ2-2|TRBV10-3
CAISESMWQVNTGELFF
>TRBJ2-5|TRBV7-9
CASSLGPGAGQETQYF
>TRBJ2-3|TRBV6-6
CASSSKGSDTQYF
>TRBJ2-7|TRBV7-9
CASSPPGLYYEQYF
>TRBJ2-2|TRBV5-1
CASNPSPTGTGELFF